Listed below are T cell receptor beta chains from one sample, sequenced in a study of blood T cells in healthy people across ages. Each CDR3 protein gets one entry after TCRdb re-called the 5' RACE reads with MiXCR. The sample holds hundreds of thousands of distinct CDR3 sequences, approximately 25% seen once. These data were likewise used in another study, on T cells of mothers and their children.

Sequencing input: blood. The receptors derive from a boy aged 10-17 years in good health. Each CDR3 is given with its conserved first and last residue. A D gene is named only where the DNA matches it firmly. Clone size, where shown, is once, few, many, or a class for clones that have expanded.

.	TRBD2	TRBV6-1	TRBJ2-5	TGTGCCAGCAGTGTATTGGGGACTAGACAAGAGACCCAGTACTTC	CASSVLGTRQETQYF
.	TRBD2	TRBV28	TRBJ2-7	TGTGCCAGCAGTCTTTTGGGCCCCCTCCAGCGGGAGGGCTACTACGAGCAGTACTTC	CASSLLGPLQREGYYEQYF
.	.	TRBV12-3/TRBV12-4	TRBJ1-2	TGTGCCAGCAGTCCACCGGGACTCAGTGGCTACACCTTC	CASSPPGLSGYTF
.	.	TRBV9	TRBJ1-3	TGTGCCAGCAGCGCGACAGGTGGAAACACCATATATTTT	CASSATGGNTIYF
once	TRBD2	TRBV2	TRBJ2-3	TGTGCCAGCAGTGACGCGGGGGATACGCAGTACTTT	CASSDAGDTQYF
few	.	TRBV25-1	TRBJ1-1	TGTGCCAGCAGGGGGGTGGGGGGGCGGACTGAAGCTTTCTTT	CASRGVGGRTEAFF
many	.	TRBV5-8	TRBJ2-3	TGTGCCAGCAGCCGAGGGGTTACGCAGTATTTT	CASSRGVTQYF
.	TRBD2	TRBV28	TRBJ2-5	TGTGCCAGCAGTTTACCGGGACTAGCGGGAGGGGAAGAGACCCAGTACTTC	CASSLPGLAGGEETQYF
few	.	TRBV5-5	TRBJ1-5	TGTGCCAGCAGCTTATCCGTTTGGGGCAATCAGCCCCAGCATTTT	CASSLSVWGNQPQHF
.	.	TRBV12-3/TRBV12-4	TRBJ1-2	TGTGCCAGCAAAGTAGACGGGGGATCTATGGCTGGCTACACCTTC	CASKVDGGSMAGYTF
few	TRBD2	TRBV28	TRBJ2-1	TGTGCCAGCAGTTTCGGACTAGCGGAAGGGTCCTACAATGAGCAGTTCTTC	CASSFGLAEGSYNEQFF
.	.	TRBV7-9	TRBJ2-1	TGTGCCAGCAGCTTAGGGGAATGGAATGAGCAGTTCTTC	CASSLGEWNEQFF
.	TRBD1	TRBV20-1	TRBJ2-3	TGCAGTGCTCGGGTGACAGGGGGGGGAGATACGCAGTATTTT	CSARVTGGGDTQYF
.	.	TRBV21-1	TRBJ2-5	TGTGCCAGCAGCCATAGCGGGAGCGGAGAGACCCAGTACTTC	CASSHSGSGETQYF
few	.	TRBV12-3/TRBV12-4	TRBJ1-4	TGTGCCAGCAGTGTAGGGTTTGCTAATAGAGAAAAACTGTTTTTT	CASSVGFANREKLFF
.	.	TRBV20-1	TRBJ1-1	TGCAGTGCTAGGGGGATAGTCGCTGAAGCTTTCTTT	CSARGIVAEAFF
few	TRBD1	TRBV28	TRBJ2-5	TGTGCCAGCAGTTTATGGGGGACAGCACAAGAGACCCAGTACTTC	CASSLWGTAQETQYF
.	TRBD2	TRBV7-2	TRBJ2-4	TGTGCCAGCAGCTCCACCGCGGGGGGGAACATTCAGTACTTC	CASSSTAGGNIQYF
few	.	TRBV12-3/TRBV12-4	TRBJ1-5	TGTGCCAGCACCTACACTATTAGCAATCAGCCCCAGCATTTT	CASTYTISNQPQHF
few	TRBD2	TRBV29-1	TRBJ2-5	TGCAGCGTCCCTAGCGGGATAGAGACCCAGTACTTC	CSVPSGIETQYF
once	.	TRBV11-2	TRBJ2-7	TGTGCCAGCAGCTTAGAATTTGGGGGTATCTACGAGCAGTACTTC	CASSLEFGGIYEQYF
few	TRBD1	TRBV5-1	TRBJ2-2	TGCGCCAGCAGCTTGGAGACAGGGACCGGGGAGCTGTTTTTT	CASSLETGTGELFF
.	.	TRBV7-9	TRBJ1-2	TGTGCCAGCAGTTCGAACAGGCACTCGGCCTATGGCTACACCTTC	CASSSNRHSAYGYTF
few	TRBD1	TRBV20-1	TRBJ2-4	TGCAGTGCTAGAGTCGCAGGGGGAAACATTCAGTACTTC	CSARVAGGNIQYF
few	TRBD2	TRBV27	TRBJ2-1	TGTGCCAGCTCCCCGCCTAGCGGGGGAGGTGAGCAGTTCTTC	CASSPPSGGGEQFF
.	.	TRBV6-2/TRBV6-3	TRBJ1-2	TGTGCCAGCAGTTCGGGGACAACTTTGGGCTATGGCTACACCTTC	CASSSGTTLGYGYTF
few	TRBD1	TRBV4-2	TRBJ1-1	TGTGCCAGCAGCCTTTATTCAGGGGGCACTGAAGCTTTCTTT	CASSLYSGGTEAFF
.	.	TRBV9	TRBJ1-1	TGTGCCAGCAGCGTAGTCCCTGGGGTGGGGACTGAAGCTTTCTTT	CASSVVPGVGTEAFF
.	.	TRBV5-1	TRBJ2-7	TGCGCCAGCAGCTCAACAGACGAGCAGTACTTC	CASSSTDEQYF
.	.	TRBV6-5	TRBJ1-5	TGTGCCAGCAGTTACGATGTGGGGGGACTCGAAGCCCAGCATTTT	CASSYDVGGLEAQHF
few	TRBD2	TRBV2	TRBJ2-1	TGTGCCAGCAGAGATGTCACTAGCGGGGGGGTGGGCAATGAGCAGTTCTTC	CASRDVTSGGVGNEQFF
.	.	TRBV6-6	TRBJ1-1	TGTGCCAGCAGTCCAGAAGGGGGGAACACTGAAGCTTTCTTT	CASSPEGGNTEAFF
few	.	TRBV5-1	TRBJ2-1	TGCGCCGGCAGCTTGGGGGAGATAGCCAATGAGCAGTTCTTC	CAGSLGEIANEQFF
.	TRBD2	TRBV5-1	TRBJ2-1	TGCGCCAGCAGCTCCATAGCGGGAGGAAGCAATGAGCAGTTCTTC	CASSSIAGGSNEQFF
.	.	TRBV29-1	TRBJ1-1	TGCAGCGTTGAAGCCCTGGGGGGGGAAATTCTTTCCACTGAAGCTTTCTTT	CSVEALGGEILSTEAFF
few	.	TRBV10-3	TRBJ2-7	TGTGCCATCAGTGGCCGGGACGGCTCCTACGAGCAGTACTTC	CAISGRDGSYEQYF
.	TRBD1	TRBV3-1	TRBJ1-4	TGTGCCAGCAGCCAAAGGGGACAGGGTAGGAATGAAAAACTGTTTTTT	CASSQRGQGRNEKLFF
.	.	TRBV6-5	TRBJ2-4	TGTGCCAGCAGGAAATTTCACGGTATAAACATTCAGTACTTC	CASRKFHGINIQYF
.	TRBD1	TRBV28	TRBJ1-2	TGTGCCAGCAGTCAAAGGGACAGGGGGCCCTACACCTTC	CASSQRDRGPYTF
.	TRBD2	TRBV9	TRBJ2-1	TGTGCCAGCAGCCCCCGACTAGCGGATACCTACAATGAGCAGTTCTTC	CASSPRLADTYNEQFF
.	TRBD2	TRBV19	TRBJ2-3	TGTGCCAGTAGGGGGGGGGTACCAGATACGCAGTATTTT	CASRGGVPDTQYF